Each of the 23 T cell receptor beta chains below was sequenced from the same sample in a study of blood T cell repertoires in COVID-19. Clones were sequenced by immunoSEQ multiplex PCR, and TCRdb holds only the in-frame ones, with some missing. Of about 120,000 clones detected, 70% to 90% appear once; the ten largest clones hold 2% to 2.5%. Sample: peripheral blood. The receptors were sampled from a man in his thirties or forties with acute or convalescent COVID-19.

This clone was observed once. This chain joins TRBV7-2 and TRBJ1-6; D is possibly TRBD1 (6 bases). Germline CDR1 reads SGHTA; CDR2 reads FQGNSA. This CDR3 is 17 amino acids long. V dropped 1 base and J dropped 3 bases, with 13 bases sitting between them. CDR3 in DNA: TGTGCCAGCAGCTTAGTCGGGGGGCAAAGCTATAATTCACCCCTCCACTTT. Protein sequence: CASSLVGGQSYNSPLHF.

The chain joins TRBV15 to TRBJ1-1, with 10 bases lining up with TRBD1. This CDR3 contains 15 residues. Unmatched junction bases numbered 6, after V lost 1 base and J lost 7 bases. The germline V gene has CDR1 LNHNV and CDR2 YYDKDF (reference sequence). The CDR3, as DNA: TGTGCCACCAGCAGAGGTTGGGGACAGGGGAGTGAAGCTTTCTTT. Translated: CATSRGWGQGSEAFF. Full variable domain (missing parts from reference TRBV15 and TRBJ1-1): DAMVIQNPRYQVTQFGKPVTLSCSQTLNHNVMYWYQQKSSQAPKLLFHYYDKDFNNEADTPDNFQSRRPNTSFCFLDIRSPGLGDTAMYLCATSRGWGQGSEAFFGQGTRLTVV.

A single count supports this clone. The chain couples TRBV15 to TRBJ2-1; TRBD2 matches 11 bases. J lost 2 bases, V lost 2 bases, and 8 bases had no gene match. The CDR3 is 18 residues long. The germline V gene has CDR1 LNHNV and CDR2 YYDKDF (reference sequence). The CDR3 coding sequence is TGTGCCACCAGCAGAATATCCGGGACTAGCGGTCCCTACAATGAGCAGTTCTTC. Residues: CATSRISGTSGPYNEQFF.

As DNA, the CDR3 is TGTGCCAGCAGCGTAGCTACAGGGCTTGAAGCTTTCTTT. It is translated as CASSVATGLEAFF. The genes are TRBV9 and TRBJ1-1, with D possibly TRBD1 on 6 matching bases. Trimming shortened V by 0 bases and J by 7 bases, and 10 bases separated the two germline ends. This CDR3 has 13 amino acids. Germline CDR1 and CDR2: SGDLS and YYNGEE.

The chain employs TRBV4-3 and TRBJ2-1; 9 bases match TRBD2. Germline V gene sequence: CDR1 LGHNA, CDR2 YSLEER. This CDR3 spans 15 amino acids. J lost 6 bases, V lost 4 bases, and 7 bases had no gene match. In DNA, the CDR3 is TGCGCCAGCAGCCCCAGCGGGGGGACCTTCAATGAGCAGTTCTTC. Translation gives CASSPSGGTFNEQFF.

The chain couples TRBV7-9 to TRBJ1-1; D call uncertain. CDR3 size: 17 residues. V was cut by 5 bases and J by 1 base, with 20 bases left in between. Germline loops: CDR1 SEHNR, CDR2 FQNEAQ (reference sequence). CDR3 sequence reads: CASSAAMVHLRNTEAFF. The CDR3 DNA follows: TGTGCCAGCAGCGCTGCCATGGTTCATTTGAGGAACACTGAAGCTTTCTTT.

Comment on this clone: One end of the junction fails to match germline, which may point to a read error. The V and J genes are TRBV6-1 and TRBJ2-6; D call uncertain. The CDR3 runs 15 residues. The germline CDR1 and CDR2 sequences are MNHNS and SASEGT. The CDR3 here is CASREDSSGANVLTF. The CDR3 DNA reads TGTGCCAGCAGGGAAGACTCAAGTGGGGCCAACGTCCTGACTTTC.

This clone was detected once. CDR3 in amino acids: CASSTLAGGTDTQYF. The CDR3 region has the DNA TGTGCCAGTAGTACGTTAGCGGGGGGCACAGATACGCAGTATTTT. The chain uses TRBV19 and TRBJ2-3; 9 bases agree with TRBD2. Per the germline V gene, CDR1 is LNHDA and CDR2 is SQIVND (reference sequence). This CDR3 has 15 amino acids. V gave up 4 bases and J gave up 1 base; unmatched junction bases: 3.

The chain combines TRBV5-1 with TRBJ2-2, with TRBD2 matching over 9 bases. Germline lookup yields CDR1 SGHRS and CDR2 YFSETQ. CDR3 length equals 16 residues. With 3 bases clipped from V and 1 base from J, the junction kept 4 bases outside the gene matches. DNA for the CDR3: TGCGCCAGCAGCTACAGACTAGCGGAGAACACCGGGGAGCTGTTTTTT. Encoded protein: CASSYRLAENTGELFF.

This clone was detected once. V is TRBV7-9 and J is TRBJ1-3; unclear D gene. V lost 4 bases and J lost 2, with 12 bases in between. This CDR3 contains 15 residues. CDR1 and CDR2 from the germline V gene are SEHNR and FQNEAQ (reference sequence). CDR3 nucleotide sequence: TGTGCCAGCAGCTCCAGGATTAGAGCTGGAAACACCATATATTTT. Its protein product is CASSSRIRAGNTIYF. Looking up the rest from reference TRBV7-9 and TRBJ1-3 gives the full variable domain: DTGVSQNPRHKITKRGQNVTFRCDPISEHNRLYWYRQTLGQGPEFLTYFQNEAQLEKSRLLSDRFSAERPKGSFSTLEIQRTEQGDSAMYLCASSSRIRAGNTIYFGEGSWLTVV.

The rearrangement uses TRBV6-2 or TRBV6-3 and TRBJ2-7; 7 bases are a match to TRBD1. The germline CDR1 and CDR2 sequences are MNHEY and SVGEGT. Unmatched junction bases numbered 9, after V lost 5 bases and J lost 2 bases. The length of the CDR3 is 15 residues. CDR3 sequence reads: CASSPGQVAAYEQYV. In nucleotides, the CDR3 is TGTGCCAGCAGTCCAGGACAGGTGGCCGCCTACGAGCAGTACGTC.

This clone showed up just once. The rearrangement joins TRBV7-9 to TRBJ2-6; a possible D gene is TRBD1 (6 bases). The germline gives CDR1 SEHNR, CDR2 FQNEAQ (reference sequence). V lost 4 bases and J 4 bases, leaving 11 bases between the germline ends. This CDR3 has 15 amino acids. The CDR3 protein is CASSSDSTGANVLTF. The CDR3 DNA sequence: TGTGCCAGCAGCTCGGACAGCACGGGGGCCAACGTCCTGACTTTC.

V and J are TRBV18 and TRBJ1-5; D possibly corresponds to TRBD1 (5 bases). The CDR3 has 17 residues. V lost 3 bases, J lost 0 bases, and 15 bases lay in between. Germline V gives CDR1 KGHSH, CDR2 LQKENI. Here the CDR3 reads CASSPVGGGDSNQPQHF. Here the CDR3 DNA reads TGTGCCAGCTCACCGGTTGGGGGAGGGGATAGCAATCAGCCCCAGCATTTT.

V gene TRBV19 combines with J gene TRBJ1-5, with 10 bases fitting TRBD1. V gave up 5 bases and J gave up 2 bases; unmatched junction bases: 9. CDR1 is LNHDA and CDR2 is SQIVND in the germline V gene (reference sequence). There are 17 residues in the CDR3. The CDR3 protein is CASSAEIGTGGNQPQHF. DNA for the CDR3: TGTGCCAGTAGTGCGGAAATAGGGACAGGGGGCAATCAGCCCCAGCATTTT.

The rearrangement links TRBV5-4 to TRBJ1-1, with a tentative D call TRBD1 (6 bases). The V end lost 5 bases, the J end lost 4 bases, and 12 bases lay between the germline ends. This CDR3 is 13 amino acids long. The germline V gene has CDR1 SGHNT and CDR2 YYREEE (reference sequence). CDR3 protein: CASRPQGTTEAFF. In DNA form, the CDR3 reads TGTGCCAGCAGACCACAGGGTACCACTGAAGCTTTCTTT.

This clone appeared a single time. The V call is TRBV7-9, the J call TRBJ2-3; D may be TRBD2 (5 bases). The germline V gene encodes CDR1 SEHNR and CDR2 FQNEAQ (reference sequence). V was pared by 5 bases and J by 2 bases, with 11 bases between. The CDR3 loop spans 14 amino acids. CDR3 region: CASSLTDSTDTQYF. For the CDR3, the DNA is TGTGCCAGCAGCCTTACGGACTCCACAGATACGCAGTATTTT.

Only one count was recorded for this clone. V is TRBV4-1 and J is TRBJ1-1; D unclear. CDR3 length: 15 amino acids. CDR1 and CDR2 from the germline V gene are MGHRA and YSYEKL. Trimming cost V 0 bases and J 2 bases, with 10 bases left between them. The CDR3 sequence is CASSQDGRGNTEAFF. The CDR3 DNA sequence: TGCGCCAGCAGCCAAGACGGCCGGGGAAACACTGAAGCTTTCTTT.

V and J are TRBV28 and TRBJ1-6; 7 positions agree with TRBD1. Trimming took 7 bases from V and 9 from J; bases not matched to a gene: 6. Germline V gene lookup returns CDR1 MDHEN and CDR2 SYDVKM. The CDR3 sequence is 13 residues long. CDR3 DNA sequence: TGTGCCAGCAATAGGGGGCTCGGTTCACCCCTCCACTTT. Protein: CASNRGLGSPLHF.

This chain uses TRBV6-5 with TRBJ1-1, with no clear D. V was clipped by 7 bases and J by 1 base, with 16 bases between them. CDR3 length: 15 amino acids. From germline, CDR1 is MNHEY and CDR2 SVGAGI. The CDR3 sequence is CASNTVVEANTEAFF. DNA for the CDR3: TGTGCCAGCAATACAGTCGTGGAGGCGAACACTGAAGCTTTCTTT.

The V call is TRBV4-2, the J call TRBJ2-3; 9 nucleotides agree with TRBD2. This CDR3 has 16 amino acids. CDR1 is LGHNA and CDR2 is YNFKEQ in the germline V gene. Losses at the gene ends were 7 bases for V and 3 bases for J; bases not matched to a gene: 11. The CDR3 is CASTFLRGGKTDTQYF. In nucleotides, the CDR3 is TGTGCCAGCACTTTTCTGCGGGGGGGAAAAACAGATACGCAGTATTTT.

Remarks on this clone: Likely a read error: the CDR3 ends without its conserved phenylalanine or tryptophan. The DNA is omitted, as the CDR3 cannot be located on it reliably, and the CDR3 follows TCRdb's listing. The J gene is TRBJ2-7, the V gene TRBV10-1; TRBD2, the table's D call, lacks a check against the DNA. The CDR3 is 13 residues long, ends included. Germline CDR1 is WNHNN and CDR2 is SYGVQD (reference sequence). The CDR3 loop reads CASSESIIGGAPG.

The rearrangement uses TRBV25-1 and TRBJ1-3; D unclear. The V end was cut by 8 bases, the J end by 0 bases, with 8 bases between. CDR3 length: 13 amino acids. Germline CDR1 and CDR2: MGHDK and SYGVNS. The CDR3 loop is CASCGSSGNTIYF. The CDR3 nucleotides read TGTGCCAGCTGCGGGAGCTCTGGAAACACCATATATTTT.

The V gene is TRBV10-3, the J gene TRBJ2-7; 9 bases align to TRBD1. Unmatched junction bases numbered 9, after V lost 6 bases and J lost 3 bases. Per germline, CDR1 ENHRY and CDR2 SYGVKD. This CDR3 is built from 15 residues. The CDR3 sequence is CAIRTETTGGYEQYF. CDR3 nucleotide sequence: TGTGCCATCAGAACCGAGACGACAGGGGGCTACGAGCAGTACTTC.